These 10 T cell receptor beta chains originate from one sample sequenced in a study of blood T cells in healthy people across ages. For the second PCR, which ran for about 7 to 11 cycles, a sample-barcoded 5' primer and a J-beta primer mix were used. TCRdb fed the 5' RACE reads into MiXCR, producing one record per CDR3 protein. Of some 930,000 distinct CDR3 sequences listed, 25% to 30% are singletons. These data were likewise used in another study, on T cells of mothers and their children.

The sample was blood. These TCRs come from a woman aged 40 to 50 in good health.

This clonotype was counted a few times. The V call is TRBV11-2, the J call TRBJ2-3; either TRBD1 or TRBD2 may supply D (5 bases each). This CDR3 has 14 amino acids. The V and J ends lost 6 bases and 5 bases respectively, with 15 bases between them. From germline, CDR1 is SGHAT and CDR2 FQNNGV. The CDR3 here is CASRSLRGRDTQYF. The CDR3 nucleotides read TGTGCCAGCAGGAGCCTCCGGGGCCGAGATACGCAGTATTTT.

This clonotype has only a few counts. This chain uses TRBV28 with TRBJ1-1, with unresolved D. Trimming pared 8 bases from V and 4 bases from J, leaving 20 bases between. Germline CDR1 reads MDHEN; CDR2 reads SYDVKM. CDR3 length equals 15 residues. In DNA form, the CDR3 reads TGTGCCAGCCTTGCTGCAGACTCCCTAACCACTGAAGCTTTCTTT. Amino acids: CASLAADSLTTEAFF.

The chain employs TRBV7-3 and TRBJ1-1; 7 bases line up with TRBD1. The CDR3 totals 15 residues. In germline, CDR1 is SGHTA, CDR2 FQGTGA. The junction had 11 bases not matched to a gene; V was cut back by 6 bases and J by 4 bases. The CDR3 DNA follows: TGTGCCAGCAGTCCAGGGAGGGGGCACGGCACTGAAGCTTTCTTT. Its protein product is CASSPGRGHGTEAFF.

The table lists this clonotype with many counts. V gene TRBV7-2 combines with J gene TRBJ2-5, with D tentatively TRBD1 or TRBD2 (5 bases each). The CDR3 consists of 14 residues. Deletions cut 4 bases from V and 4 bases from J, with 13 bases between. CDR1 and CDR2 (germline): SGHTA, FQGNSA. This CDR3 reads CASSSSPGTETQYF. The CDR3 nucleotides read TGTGCCAGCAGCTCCTCCCCAGGGACAGAGACCCAGTACTTC.

Regarding this clonotype: This may be a read error, as it is one base from a much larger clone. The V and J genes are TRBV5-6 and TRBJ1-5; 7 bases agree with TRBD1. Germline lookup yields CDR1 SGHDT and CDR2 YYEEEE. There are 17 residues in the CDR3. This chain's CDR3 is CAGRSRDSGYSNQPQHF. The CDR3 DNA is TGTGCCGGCAGGAGCCGGGACAGCGGATATAGCAATCAGCCCCAGCATTTT.

This clonotype has at least ten counts. J is TRBJ2-7 and V is TRBV7-9; D ambiguous. Germline V lookup: CDR1 SEHNR, CDR2 FQNEAQ (reference sequence). The CDR3 sequence is 13 residues long. The V end lost 0 bases, the J end lost 5 bases, and 8 bases lay between the germline ends. The DNA for the CDR3 is TGTGCCAGCAGCTTAGCAGGGTCCCACGAGCAGTACTTC. Protein: CASSLAGSHEQYF.

There are many counts of this clonotype. The chain employs TRBV6-4 and TRBJ2-7; the match to TRBD2 covers 8 bases. V trimming: 2 bases; J trimming: 0 bases; junction bases outside the gene matches: 6. Germline loops: CDR1 MRHNA, CDR2 SNTAGT. The CDR3 is 16 residues long. DNA for the CDR3: TGTGCCAGCAGTGACCTGGCGGGGGGAAACTCCTACGAGCAGTACTTC. This codes for CASSDLAGGNSYEQYF.

CDR3 nucleotides: TGTGCCAGCAGCTTAATAGCAGGGGGTAATGAGCAGTACTTC. Its translation is CASSLIAGGNEQYF. The gene calls are TRBV5-5 and TRBJ2-7; 7 bases are shared with TRBD1. CDR1 and CDR2 (germline): SGHKS, YYEKEE (reference sequence). With V trimmed by 2 bases and J by 7 bases, 9 bases remained unmatched. The CDR3 runs 14 residues.

The table lists this clonotype with a few counts. The CDR3 DNA sequence: TGCGCCAGCACCCCAGGGCTGAACACTGAAGCTTTCTTT. This codes for CASTPGLNTEAFF. The rearrangement links TRBV5-1 to TRBJ1-1; D might be TRBD1 (5 bases). The V end was cut by 6 bases, the J end by 0 bases, with 9 bases between. Germline V gene lookup returns CDR1 SGHRS and CDR2 YFSETQ. This CDR3 comprises 13 residues.

The gene calls are TRBV28 and TRBJ2-3, with TRBD2 identical over 13 bases. The CDR3 runs to 17 residues. V was pared by 4 bases and J by 0 bases, with 4 bases of the junction left unmatched. Germline CDR1 is MDHEN and CDR2 is SYDVKM. The CDR3, as DNA: TGTGCCAGCAGTTCTTGGGGACTAGCGGGGAGCACAGATACGCAGTATTTT. As protein: CASSSWGLAGSTDTQYF.